The source of this T cell receptor (beta chain) is a study of cytomegalovirus exposure and HLA in healthy donors. PCR used 60 Vbeta primers and 13 Jbeta primers. Measured with immunoSEQ multiplex PCR; TCRdb has only the in-frame clones, and not every one. The sample's table shows 170,000 or so clones. Broader study findings: Among the most significant clusters, several appeared linked to common viral pathogens in a later analysis. TCR beta V segments were, for the most part, productive about 87% or about 30% of the time in an earlier analysis.

Regarding this clone: Its matching antigen is unknown.

The sequencing sample was made of PBMCs. This clonotype was sampled from a man in his thirties or forties in good health and CMV-seronegative.

CDR3: CASRGPGQGNTEAFF. The CDR3 DNA reads TGTGCCAGCAGGGGGCCGGGACAGGGCAACACTGAAGCTTTCTTT. This chain connects TRBV6-1 to TRBJ1-1; 9 bases are a match to TRBD1. This CDR3 spans 15 amino acids. Trimming removed 6 bases from V and 2 bases from J; junction bases left unmatched: 7. Germline-derived CDR1 and CDR2 are MNHNS and SASEGT.